Given below is one T cell receptor beta chain in context. The source of the sample is a study of technical replicates of blood from a handful of donors. There are 12 residues in the CDR3. Germline loops: CDR1 SGHAT, CDR2 FQNNGV. V lost 3 bases, J lost 9 bases, and 5 bases stayed unmatched. The protocol was immunoSEQ multiplex PCR, while the TCRdb copy is restricted to in-frame clones and leaves out a portion. This sample has approximately 99,000 clones, with around 96% found just once. The genes are TRBV11-2 and TRBJ2-7, with 7 nucleotides matching TRBD2. The clonotype comes from a human donor in good health. Sequencing was performed on T cells isolated from PBMCs. CDR3 sequence: CASSLWRERQYF. CDR3 DNA: TGTGCCAGCAGCTTGTGGCGGGAGCGGCAGTACTTC.